This paragraph covers one T cell receptor beta chain sequence. Cohort placement rested on clinical history that participants reported themselves. These data originate in a study of blood T cell repertoires in COVID-19. As for the study in general: T cells, B-cell-depleted T cells, or PBMCs supplied cDNA or gDNA.

Sequencing was performed with immunoSEQ multiplex PCR; in TCRdb, only in-frame clones are kept and a portion is missing. The sample lists roughly 290,000 clones; roughly 85% were seen once. The source is a man aged 30 to 39 who had recovered from COVID-19. The sample consisted of PBMCs or T cells enriched from blood (not recorded which).

The CDR3: CASSEGGRADEQFF. The CDR3, as DNA: TGTGCCAGCAGTGAAGGTGGGAGGGCAGATGAGCAGTTCTTC. The V gene is TRBV2, the J gene TRBJ2-1; 7 nucleotides align to TRBD2. The CDR3 extends over 14 amino acids. Germline V gene lookup returns CDR1 SNHLY and CDR2 FYNNEI. Germline trimming cut 1 base from V and 8 bases from J; bases unmatched to any gene: 5.